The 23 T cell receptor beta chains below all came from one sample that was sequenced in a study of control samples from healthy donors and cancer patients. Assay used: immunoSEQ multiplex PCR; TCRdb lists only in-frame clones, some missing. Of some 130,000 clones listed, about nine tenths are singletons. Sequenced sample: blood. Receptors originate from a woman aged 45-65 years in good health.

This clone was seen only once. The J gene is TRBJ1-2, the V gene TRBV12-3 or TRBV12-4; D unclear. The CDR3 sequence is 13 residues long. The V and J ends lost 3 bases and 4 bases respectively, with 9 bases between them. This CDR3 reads CASSLAGTYGYTF. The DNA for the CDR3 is TGTGCCAGCAGTTTGGCGGGAACCTATGGCTACACCTTC.

CDR3 sequence: CASRNPTGELFF. The CDR3 nucleotides read TGCGCCAGCAGGAACCCCACCGGGGAGCTGTTTTTT. The chain carries TRBV5-1 and TRBJ2-2; unclear D gene. Germline CDR1 is SGHRS and CDR2 is YFSETQ. V was shortened by 5 bases and J by 4 bases, with 6 bases between the two germline ends. The length of the CDR3 is 12 residues.

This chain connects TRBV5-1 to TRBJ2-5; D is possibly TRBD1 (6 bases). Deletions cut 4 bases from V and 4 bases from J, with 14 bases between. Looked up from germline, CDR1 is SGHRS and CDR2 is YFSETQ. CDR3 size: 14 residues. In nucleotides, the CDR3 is TGCGCCAGCAGCATACCGAACAGGGCAGAGACCCAGTACTTC. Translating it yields CASSIPNRAETQYF.

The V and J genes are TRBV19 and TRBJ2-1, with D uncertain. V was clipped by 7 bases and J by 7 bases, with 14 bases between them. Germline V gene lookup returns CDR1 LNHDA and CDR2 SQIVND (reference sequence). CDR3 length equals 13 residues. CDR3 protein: CASNPGRPNEQFF. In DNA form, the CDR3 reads TGTGCCAGTAACCCTGGCAGACCTAATGAGCAGTTCTTC.

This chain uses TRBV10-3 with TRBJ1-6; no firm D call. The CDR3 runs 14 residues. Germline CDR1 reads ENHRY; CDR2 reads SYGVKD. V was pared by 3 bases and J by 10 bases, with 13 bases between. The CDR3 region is CAISDGVPASPLHF. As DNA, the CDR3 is TGTGCCATCAGTGATGGGGTACCGGCATCACCCCTCCACTTT.

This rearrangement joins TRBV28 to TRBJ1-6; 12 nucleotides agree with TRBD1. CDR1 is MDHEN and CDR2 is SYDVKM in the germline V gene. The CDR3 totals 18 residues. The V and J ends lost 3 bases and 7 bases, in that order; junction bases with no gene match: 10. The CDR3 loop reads CASSLGTGGPNLNSPLHF. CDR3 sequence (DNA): TGTGCCAGCAGTTTGGGGACAGGGGGCCCTAACCTCAATTCACCCCTCCACTTT. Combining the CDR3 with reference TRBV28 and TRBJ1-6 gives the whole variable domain DVKVTQSSRYLVKRTGEKVFLECVQDMDHENMFWYRQDPGLGLRLIYFSYDVKMKEKGDIPEGYSVSREKKERFSLILESASTNQTSMYLCASSLGTGGPNLNSPLHFGNGTRLTVT.

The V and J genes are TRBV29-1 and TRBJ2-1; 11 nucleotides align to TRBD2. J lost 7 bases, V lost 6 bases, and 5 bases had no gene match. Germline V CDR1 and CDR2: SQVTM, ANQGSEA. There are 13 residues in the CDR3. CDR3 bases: TGCAGCGTGGTAGCGGGGGGGCCGAATGAGCAGTTCTTC. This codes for CSVVAGGPNEQFF.

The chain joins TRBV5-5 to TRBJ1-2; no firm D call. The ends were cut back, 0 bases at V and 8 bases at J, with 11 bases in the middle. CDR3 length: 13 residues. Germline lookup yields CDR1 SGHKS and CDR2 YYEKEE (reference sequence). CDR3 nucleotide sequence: TGTGCCAGCAGCTTGGATCCCGGCGCCGGCTACACCTTC. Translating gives CASSLDPGAGYTF.

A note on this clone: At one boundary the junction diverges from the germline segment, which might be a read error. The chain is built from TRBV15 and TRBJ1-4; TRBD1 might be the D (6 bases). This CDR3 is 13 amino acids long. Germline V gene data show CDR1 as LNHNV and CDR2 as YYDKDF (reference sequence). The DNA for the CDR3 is TGTGCCACCAGCAGAGATCTCGTGGACAGCACTAGGTTT. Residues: CATSRDLVDSTRF. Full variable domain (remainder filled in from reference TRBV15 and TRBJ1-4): DAMVIQNPRYQVTQFGKPVTLSCSQTLNHNVMYWYQQKSSQAPKLLFHYYDKDFNNEADTPDNFQSRRPNTSFCFLDIRSPGLGDTAMYLCATSRDLVDSTRFGSGTQLSVL.

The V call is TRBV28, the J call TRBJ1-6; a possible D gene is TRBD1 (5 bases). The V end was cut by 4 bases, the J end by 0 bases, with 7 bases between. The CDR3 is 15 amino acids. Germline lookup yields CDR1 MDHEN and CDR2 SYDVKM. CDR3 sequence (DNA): TGTGCCAGCAGTTGGGGACTCTCCTATAATTCACCCCTCCACTTT. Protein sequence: CASSWGLSYNSPLHF. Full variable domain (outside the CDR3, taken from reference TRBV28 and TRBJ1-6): DVKVTQSSRYLVKRTGEKVFLECVQDMDHENMFWYRQDPGLGLRLIYFSYDVKMKEKGDIPEGYSVSREKKERFSLILESASTNQTSMYLCASSWGLSYNSPLHFGNGTRLTVT.

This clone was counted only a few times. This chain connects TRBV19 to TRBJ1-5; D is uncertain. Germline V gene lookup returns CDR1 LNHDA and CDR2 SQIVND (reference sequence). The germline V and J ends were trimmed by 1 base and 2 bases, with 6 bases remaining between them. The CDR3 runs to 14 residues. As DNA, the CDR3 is TGTGCCAGTAGTATAGGCCAGGGCAATCAGCCCCAGCATTTT. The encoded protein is CASSIGQGNQPQHF.

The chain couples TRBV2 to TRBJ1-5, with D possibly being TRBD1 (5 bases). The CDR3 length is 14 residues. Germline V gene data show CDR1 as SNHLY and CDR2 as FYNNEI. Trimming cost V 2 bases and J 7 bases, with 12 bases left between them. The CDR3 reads CASSEWQGNQPQHF. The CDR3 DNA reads TGTGCCAGCAGTGAATGGCAGGGTAACCAGCCCCAGCATTTT. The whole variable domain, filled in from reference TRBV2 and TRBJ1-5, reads EPEVTQTPSHQVTQMGQEVILRCVPISNHLYFYWYRQILGQKVEFLVSFYNNEISEKSEIFDDQFSVERPDGSNFTLKIRSTKLEDSAMYFCASSEWQGNQPQHFGDGTRLSIL.

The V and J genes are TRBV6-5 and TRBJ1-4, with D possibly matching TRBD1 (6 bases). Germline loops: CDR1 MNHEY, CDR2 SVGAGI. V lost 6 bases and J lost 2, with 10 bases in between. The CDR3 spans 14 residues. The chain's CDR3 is CASRDQGTNEKLFF. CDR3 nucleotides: TGTGCCAGCAGAGACCAGGGGACTAATGAAAAACTGTTTTTT.

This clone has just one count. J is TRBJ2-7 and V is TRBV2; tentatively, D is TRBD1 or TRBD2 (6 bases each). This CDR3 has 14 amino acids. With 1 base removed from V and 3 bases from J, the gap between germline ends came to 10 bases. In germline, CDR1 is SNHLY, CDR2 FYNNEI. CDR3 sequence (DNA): TGTGCCAGCAGTGAAGGGGGGGCCTACTACGAGCAGTACTTC. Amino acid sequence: CASSEGGAYYEQYF.

CDR3: CASSQGGGGGGTGELFF. For the CDR3, the DNA is TGTGCCAGCAGCCAAGGCGGAGGAGGGGGCGGCACCGGGGAGCTGTTTTTT. The chain combines TRBV4-2 with TRBJ2-2; possibly TRBD1 for D (7 bases). CDR1 and CDR2 from the germline V gene are LGHNA and YNFKEQ. Deletions cut 1 base from V and 4 bases from J, with 16 bases between. The CDR3 totals 17 residues.

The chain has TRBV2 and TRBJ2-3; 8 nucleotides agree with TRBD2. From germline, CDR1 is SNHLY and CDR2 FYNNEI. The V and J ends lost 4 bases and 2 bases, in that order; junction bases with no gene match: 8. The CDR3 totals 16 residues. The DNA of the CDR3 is TGTGCCAGCAGTGCGTCCCTAGCGGGCTACACAGATACGCAGTATTTT. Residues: CASSASLAGYTDTQYF.

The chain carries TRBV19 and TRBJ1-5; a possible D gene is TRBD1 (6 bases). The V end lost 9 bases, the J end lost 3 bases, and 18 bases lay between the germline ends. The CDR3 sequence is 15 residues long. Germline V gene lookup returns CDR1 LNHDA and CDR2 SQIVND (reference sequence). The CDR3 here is CASLRRGGDNQPQHF. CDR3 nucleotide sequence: TGTGCCAGCCTTCGAAGGGGGGGGGACAATCAGCCCCAGCATTTT.

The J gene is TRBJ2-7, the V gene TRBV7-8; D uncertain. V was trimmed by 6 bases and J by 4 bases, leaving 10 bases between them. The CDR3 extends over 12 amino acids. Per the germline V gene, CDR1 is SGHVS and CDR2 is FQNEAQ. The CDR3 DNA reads TGTGCCAGCAGAAACGGTCCGTACGAGCAGTACTTC. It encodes CASRNGPYEQYF.

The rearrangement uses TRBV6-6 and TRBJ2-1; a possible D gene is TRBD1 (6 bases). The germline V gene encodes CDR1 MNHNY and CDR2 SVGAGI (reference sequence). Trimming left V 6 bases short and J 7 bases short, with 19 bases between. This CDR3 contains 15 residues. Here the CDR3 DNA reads TGTGCCAGCAGGACCGACAGGCGTCGAGGGAATGAGCAGTTCTTC. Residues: CASRTDRRRGNEQFF.

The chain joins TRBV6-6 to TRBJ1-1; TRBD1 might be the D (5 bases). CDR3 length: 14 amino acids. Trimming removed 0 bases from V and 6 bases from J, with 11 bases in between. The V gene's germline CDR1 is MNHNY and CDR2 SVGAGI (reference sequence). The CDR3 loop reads CASSYSSGPAEAFF. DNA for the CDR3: TGTGCCAGCAGTTACTCGTCAGGGCCCGCTGAAGCTTTCTTT.

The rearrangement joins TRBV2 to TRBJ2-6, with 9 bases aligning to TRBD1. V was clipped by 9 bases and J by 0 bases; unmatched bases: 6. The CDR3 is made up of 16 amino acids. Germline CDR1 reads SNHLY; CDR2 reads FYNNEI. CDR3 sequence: CASWTGDNSGANVLTF. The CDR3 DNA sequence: TGTGCCAGTTGGACAGGGGATAACTCTGGGGCCAACGTCCTGACTTTC.

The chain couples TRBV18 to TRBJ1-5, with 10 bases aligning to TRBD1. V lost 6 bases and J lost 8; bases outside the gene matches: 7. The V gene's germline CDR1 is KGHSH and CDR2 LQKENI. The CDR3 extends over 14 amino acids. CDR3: CASSLGQGIEPQHF. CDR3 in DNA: TGTGCCAGCTCCCTGGGACAGGGGATAGAGCCCCAGCATTTT.

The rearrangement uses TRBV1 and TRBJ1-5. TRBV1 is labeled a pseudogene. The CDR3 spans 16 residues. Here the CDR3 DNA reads TGCACCAGCAGCCAAGAAAGGGTAATTAACAATCAGCCCCAGCATTTT. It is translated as CTSSQERVINNQPQHF.